The 32 T cell receptor beta chains in this list originate from one sample, sequenced in a study of spatial heterogeneity in lung cancer. TCRdb called the 5' RACE reads again in MiXCR, with one record for every CDR3 protein. The table records some 37,000 distinct CDR3 sequences, 4% to 6% of them present only once. The time point is: sample taken at primary tumor resection. No cell sorting; template was whole RNA from tumor, lung tissue or PBMC. The sequenced sample was PBMCs, obtained at surgery. The receptors were gathered from a female donor with early-stage non-small cell lung cancer.

About this clonotype itself: It may be a read error: a sequence one base away is much more abundant. The J gene is TRBJ2-5, the V gene TRBV12-5; D is unclear. The CDR3 is made up of 14 amino acids. V shed 6 bases and J shed 5 bases, with 16 bases lying between them. Germline V gene data show CDR1 as LGHNT and CDR2 as FRNRAP. This CDR3 reads CASGTGSLLETQYF. The CDR3 region has the DNA TGTGCTAGTGGAACCGGGTCCCTCCTGGAGACCCAGTACTTC.

Many counts were recorded for this clonotype. The chain uses TRBV7-9 and TRBJ1-6; possible D gene TRBD1, 6 bases. This CDR3 has 15 amino acids. Trimming left V 1 base short and J 5 bases short, with 9 bases between. Germline V lookup: CDR1 SEHNR, CDR2 FQNEAQ (reference sequence). The CDR3, as DNA: TGTGCCAGCAGCTTAGGCAGGGGAAATAATTCACCCCTCCACTTT. Encoded protein: CASSLGRGNNSPLHF.

There are a few counts of this clonotype. At one boundary the junction diverges from the germline segment, which might be a read error. The chain couples TRBV7-7 to TRBJ2-4; possibly TRBD1 or TRBD2 for D (5 bases each). This CDR3 has 15 residues. The V gene's germline CDR1 is SSHAT and CDR2 FNYEAQ (reference sequence). The CDR3 spells CASSSSPGQKNIQYF. CDR3 coding DNA: TGTGCTAGCAGCTCCAGTCCGGGGCAGAAAAACATTCAGTACTTC.

This clonotype was observed many times. V and J are TRBV6-2 or TRBV6-3 and TRBJ1-5; D is possibly TRBD1 (5 bases). The V gene lost 0 bases and the J gene lost 5 bases, with 8 bases spanning the gap. This CDR3 region has 14 residues. CDR1 and CDR2 (germline): MNHEY, SVGEGT. CDR3 DNA sequence: TGTGCCAGCAGTTACTCTCCCAGGGATCAGCCCCAGCATTTT. This gives the protein CASSYSPRDQPQHF.

This clonotype appeared many times. The chain links TRBV6-2 or TRBV6-3 to TRBJ2-7, with TRBD1 identical over 7 bases. The CDR3 consists of 12 residues. J lost 4 bases, V lost 6 bases, and 3 bases had no gene match. The germline CDR1 and CDR2 sequences are MNHEY and SVGEGT. The CDR3 here is CASSRQGYEQYF. Here the CDR3 DNA reads TGTGCCAGCAGCCGACAGGGTTACGAGCAGTACTTC.

This clonotype came up many times. The chain recombines TRBV12-3 or TRBV12-4 with TRBJ2-3; maybe TRBD2 (6 bases). V was cut by 8 bases and J by 2 bases, with 14 bases left in between. This CDR3 has 14 amino acids. CDR3 in amino acids: CASLPRGSTDTQYF. CDR3 sequence (DNA): TGTGCCAGCCTCCCCCGGGGGTCCACAGATACGCAGTATTTT.

The rearrangement joins TRBV6-2 or TRBV6-3 to TRBJ1-2; TRBD1 might be the D (5 bases). The CDR3 is 12 residues long. V was trimmed by 7 bases and J by 6 bases, leaving 12 bases between them. CDR1 and CDR2 (germline): MNHEY, SVGEGT. CDR3 region: CASNDLTDGYTF. In nucleotides, the CDR3 is TGTGCCAGCAACGACTTGACAGATGGCTACACCTTC.

This clonotype has at least ten counts. This chain uses TRBV27 with TRBJ2-7; D is unresolved. CDR1 is MNHEY and CDR2 is SMNVEV in the germline V gene (reference sequence). V was shortened by 6 bases and J by 0 bases, with 12 bases between the two germline ends. The CDR3 is 14 amino acids. The CDR3 DNA reads TGTGCCAGCAGCAATATAGACGGCTCCTACGAGCAGTACTTC. Encoded protein: CASSNIDGSYEQYF.

This clonotype was counted many times. One end of the junction varies from germline; a read error may be responsible. The chain links TRBV16 to TRBJ1-4, with 7 bases matching TRBD1. The CDR3 sequence is 12 residues long. Germline assignment: CDR1 KGHSY and CDR2 FQNENV. CDR3 DNA sequence: TGTGCCAGCAGCCCCACGCTTGGGACAGCCACTTTT. Protein product: CASSPTLGTATF.

Comment on this clonotype: Since a much larger clone is just one base distant, this may be a read error. The V call is TRBV28, the J call TRBJ1-1; no definite D call. The germline gives CDR1 MDHEN, CDR2 SYDVKM. CDR3 length: 12 amino acids. CDR3 bases: TGTGTCAGTCGGGAGCGTTACACTGAAGCTTTCTTT. Its translation is CVSRERYTEAFF.

This clonotype was found many times. The rearrangement links TRBV2 to TRBJ2-5; 9 bases agree with TRBD2. Germline CDR1 reads SNHLY; CDR2 reads FYNNEI. This CDR3 comprises 15 residues. With 7 bases clipped from V and 2 bases from J, the junction kept 8 bases outside the gene matches. CDR3 residues: CASTRTSENQETQYF. DNA of the CDR3: TGTGCCAGCACCAGGACTAGCGAGAATCAAGAGACCCAGTACTTC. Drawing the rest from reference TRBV2 and TRBJ2-5, the complete variable domain is EPEVTQTPSHQVTQMGQEVILRCVPISNHLYFYWYRQILGQKVEFLVSFYNNEISEKSEIFDDQFSVERPDGSNFTLKIRSTKLEDSAMYFCASTRTSENQETQYFGPGTRLLVL.

This clonotype was picked up many times. The chain links TRBV7-8 to TRBJ2-1; 7 bases agree with TRBD2. Germline V gives CDR1 SGHVS, CDR2 FQNEAQ. The length of the CDR3 is 15 residues. The V gene end was trimmed by 4 bases and the J gene end by 4 bases; junction bases not matched to a gene: 7. CDR3 loop: CASSSPRGTYNEQFF. In DNA, the CDR3 is TGTGCCAGCAGCTCCCCGCGGGGGACTTACAATGAGCAGTTCTTC.

This clonotype has at least ten counts. V gene TRBV28 combines with J gene TRBJ2-1; 8 positions agree with TRBD2. Germline CDR1 and CDR2: MDHEN and SYDVKM. The CDR3 totals 17 residues. With 2 bases clipped from V and 8 bases from J, the junction kept 14 bases outside the gene matches. The CDR3 DNA reads TGTGCCAGCAGTTTAGGGCTAGCGGGCGACCTACAACATGAGCAGTTCTTC. Translating it yields CASSLGLAGDLQHEQFF.

This clonotype was seen repeatedly, ten times or more. The chain is built from TRBV29-1 and TRBJ2-5; D is undetermined. The V end was cut by 4 bases, the J end by 2 bases, with 11 bases between. The CDR3 covers 13 residues. Looked up from germline, CDR1 is SQVTM and CDR2 is ANQGSEA. The CDR3 coding sequence is TGCAGCGTTGCGACGTACAGACAAGAGACCCAGTACTTC. Amino acids: CSVATYRQETQYF.

V usage is TRBV5-6 and J usage is TRBJ1-6, with a tentative D call TRBD1 (5 bases). V lost 0 bases and J lost 6, with 13 bases in between. This CDR3 region has 16 residues. Germline V gives CDR1 SGHDT, CDR2 YYEEEE. For the CDR3, the DNA is TGTGCCAGCAGCTTGGAACCTTGGGACTCTAATTCACCCCTCCACTTT. This codes for CASSLEPWDSNSPLHF.

The sample holds many counts of this clonotype. One end of the junction is discordant with germline, which a read error may explain. This rearrangement joins TRBV20-1 to TRBJ2-3; D is possibly TRBD1 (5 bases). Germline values: CDR1 DFQATT, CDR2 SNEGSKA (reference sequence). The length of the CDR3 is 14 residues. CDR3 sequence (DNA): TGCAGTGCTGGAGAAAGGGGCCTCACAGATACGCAGTATTTT. It translates to CSAGERGLTDTQYF.

This clonotype was seen many times. The chain uses TRBV5-6 and TRBJ2-5; perhaps TRBD2 as D (5 bases). Germline assignment: CDR1 SGHDT and CDR2 YYEEEE. This CDR3 region has 12 residues. V was shortened by 5 bases and J by 5 bases, with 10 bases between the two germline ends. The CDR3 loop reads CASSRRGETQYF. The DNA for the CDR3 is TGTGCCAGCAGTAGACGCGGGGAGACCCAGTACTTC.

This clonotype was counted at least ten times. V is TRBV18 and J is TRBJ2-2, with 11 bases identical to TRBD2. V lost 5 bases to trimming and J lost 3 bases; unmatched junction nucleotides: 5. Germline CDR1 and CDR2: KGHSH and LQKENI. The CDR3 loop spans 16 amino acids. The CDR3: CASSTGLAGDTGELFF. CDR3 in DNA: TGTGCCAGCTCAACAGGACTAGCGGGCGACACCGGGGAGCTGTTTTTT.

This clonotype was recorded a few times. J is TRBJ2-1 and V is TRBV2; D gene uncertain. Trimming stripped 6 bases from V and 0 bases from J, with 12 bases between. The CDR3 runs to 15 residues. CDR1 and CDR2 (germline): SNHLY, FYNNEI. The CDR3 DNA is TGTGCCAGCAGGGACGACTTAAGCTCCTACAATGAGCAGTTCTTC. This sequence encodes CASRDDLSSYNEQFF.

This clonotype was picked up many times. This chain joins TRBV28 and TRBJ1-1; 10 nucleotides line up with TRBD1. CDR1 and CDR2 (germline): MDHEN, SYDVKM. The CDR3 length is 15 residues. V lost 5 bases and J lost 5; bases outside the gene matches: 8. CDR3 DNA sequence: TGTGCCAGCAGTAGGAGACAGGGGGCGGTTACTGAAGCTTTCTTT. This translates into CASSRRQGAVTEAFF.

There are many counts of this clonotype. The V gene is TRBV5-1, the J gene TRBJ2-5; no firm D call. Per germline, CDR1 SGHRS and CDR2 YFSETQ. Trimming pared 0 bases from V and 5 bases from J, leaving 5 bases between. The CDR3 runs 12 residues. CDR3 amino acids: CASSLARETQYF. DNA of the CDR3: TGCGCCAGCAGCTTGGCCCGGGAGACCCAGTACTTC.

There are many counts of this clonotype. The rearrangement joins TRBV9 to TRBJ2-3; TRBD1 matches at 7 bases. This CDR3 comprises 17 residues. V was clipped by 3 bases and J by 0 bases; unmatched bases: 10. Germline CDR1 SGDLS, CDR2 YYNGEE. The CDR3 region has the DNA TGTGCCAGCAGCGAGGGGGACAGCTACGCTAGCACAGATACGCAGTATTTT. It is translated as CASSEGDSYASTDTQYF. Variable domain in full (rest from reference TRBV9 and TRBJ2-3): DSGVTQTPKHLITATGQRVTLRCSPRSGDLSVYWYQQSLDQGLQFLIQYYNGEERAKGNILERFSAQQFPDLHSELNLSSLELGDSALYFCASSEGDSYASTDTQYFGPGTRLTVL.

This clonotype was detected many times. The chain recombines TRBV20-1 with TRBJ2-2; D perhaps matches TRBD2 (7 bases). V was pared by 0 bases and J by 4 bases, with 15 bases between. Looked up from germline, CDR1 is DFQATT and CDR2 is SNEGSKA (reference sequence). The CDR3 extends over 16 amino acids. In DNA form, the CDR3 reads TGCAGTGCTAGAGATCCGCGGGGGCGGAGCACCGGGGAGCTGTTTTTT. It specifies CSARDPRGRSTGELFF.

This clonotype has a count of ten or more. The V gene is TRBV6-6, the J gene TRBJ2-1; the match to TRBD2 covers 14 bases. V lost 5 bases to trimming and J lost 4 bases; unmatched junction nucleotides: 10. The CDR3 contains 18 residues. Germline CDR1 and CDR2: MNHNY and SVGAGI (reference sequence). CDR3 protein: CASSHTGTSGGKYNEQFF. The CDR3 region has the DNA TGTGCCAGCAGTCATACGGGGACTAGCGGGGGAAAATACAATGAGCAGTTCTTC.

The chain is built from TRBV3-1 and TRBJ1-1; TRBD1 aligns across 7 bases. The length of the CDR3 is 15 residues. V lost 1 base to trimming and J lost 1 base; unmatched junction nucleotides: 3. The germline CDR1 and CDR2 sequences are LGHDT and YNNKEL (reference sequence). The CDR3 sequence is CASSQAWTGNTEAFF. The CDR3 DNA reads TGTGCCAGCAGCCAAGCCTGGACAGGGAACACTGAAGCTTTCTTT.

This clonotype was counted at least ten times. V and J are TRBV27 and TRBJ1-5, with TRBD1 as a possible D gene (5 bases). The CDR3 totals 15 residues. CDR1 and CDR2 from the germline V gene are MNHEY and SMNVEV (reference sequence). Trimming removed 3 bases from V and 6 bases from J, with 15 bases in between. The CDR3: CASSLDVGGGQPQHF. The CDR3 region has the DNA TGTGCCAGCAGTTTGGATGTGGGGGGAGGTCAGCCCCAGCATTTT.

The rearrangement links TRBV10-3 to TRBJ2-7; TRBD2 matches at 11 bases. Germline values: CDR1 ENHRY, CDR2 SYGVKD. CDR3 length: 15 residues. The trim removed 9 bases at V and 3 bases at J, leaving 10 bases unmatched. CDR3 nucleotide sequence: TGTGCCATTTTTAAAACTAGCGGGAGCATCTACGAGCAGTACTTC. It encodes CAIFKTSGSIYEQYF.

This clonotype has ten or more counts. CDR3 nucleotide sequence: TGTGCCAGCAGTTTCACCGGACGAGGCTACACCTTC. Translating it yields CASSFTGRGYTF. V gene TRBV28 combines with J gene TRBJ1-2, with D unclear. Germline V gene data show CDR1 as MDHEN and CDR2 as SYDVKM. CDR3 size: 12 residues. Trimming cost V 3 bases and J 8 bases, with 10 bases left between them.

This clonotype was seen repeatedly, ten times or more. The chain has TRBV7-9 and TRBJ2-1; TRBD2 agrees at 14 bases. CDR1 SEHNR and CDR2 FQNEAQ come from the germline V gene (reference sequence). V was clipped by 5 bases and J by 2 bases; unmatched bases: 2. CDR3 length: 16 amino acids. Here the CDR3 DNA reads TGTGCCAGCAGCGAGACTAGCGGGAGGGCCTACAATGAGCAGTTCTTC. It yields the protein CASSETSGRAYNEQFF. The whole variable domain, filled in from reference TRBV7-9 and TRBJ2-1, reads DTGVSQNPRHKITKRGQNVTFRCDPISEHNRLYWYRQTLGQGPEFLTYFQNEAQLEKSRLLSDRFSAERPKGSFSTLEIQRTEQGDSAMYLCASSETSGRAYNEQFFGPGTRLTVL.

Many counts were recorded for this clonotype. The chain combines TRBV20-1 with TRBJ1-2, with D possibly TRBD1 on 6 matching bases. Germline V gene sequence: CDR1 DFQATT, CDR2 SNEGSKA (reference sequence). CDR3 length: 15 residues. Trimming shortened V by 6 bases and J by 4 bases, and 21 bases separated the two germline ends. The CDR3 here is CSASGRGGDPYGYTF. DNA for the CDR3: TGCAGTGCGAGTGGCCGAGGGGGGGACCCCTATGGCTACACCTTC.

This clonotype was seen more than once but under ten times. V gene TRBV6-1 combines with J gene TRBJ1-2; TRBD1 is a possible D gene (5 bases). Germline CDR1 MNHNS, CDR2 SASEGT. The CDR3 spans 14 residues. Trimming pared 5 bases from V and 3 bases from J, leaving 13 bases between. CDR3 in DNA: TGTGCCAGCAGTTCCCCCGGGACTTACTATGGCTACACCTTC. Amino acid sequence: CASSSPGTYYGYTF.

This clonotype was recorded at least ten times. V usage is TRBV5-1 and J usage is TRBJ1-2; 7 nucleotides match TRBD1. CDR1 and CDR2 (germline): SGHRS, YFSETQ. The ends lost 0 bases at V and 4 bases at J; junction bases unmatched: 3. This CDR3 comprises 14 residues. DNA for the CDR3: TGCGCCAGCAGCTTGGACAGGGGAGGCTATGGCTACACCTTC. Its translation: CASSLDRGGYGYTF. The full variable domain, with the rest looked up from reference TRBV5-1 and TRBJ1-2, is KAGVTQTPRYLIKTRGQQVTLSCSPISGHRSVSWYQQTPGQGLQFLFEYFSETQRNKGNFPGRFSGRQFSNSRSEMNVSTLELGDSALYLCASSLDRGGYGYTFGSGTRLTVV.